This T cell receptor (beta chain) derives from a study of blood T cell repertoires in COVID-19 (dated by TCRdb to 2018 to 2020). Describing the broader study: The collaborator samples originated in the United States, Italy and Spain and spanned the acute and convalescent phases of COVID-19. The material from the prospective study consisted of cDNA or gDNA derived from T cells, B-cell-depleted T cells, or PBMCs. The dataset comprised deeply sampled blood TCRbeta repertoires from subjects exposed to, actively infected with, or recovered from COVID-19. The repertoires were released in a freely available public database intended as a resource for research on the immune response to SARS-CoV-2. Samples were obtained from the ongoing ImmuneRACE study (first 160 participants) and from 1,254 subjects provided by 6 global collaborators. Nearly every sample came with metadata listing a de-identified subject ID, COVID-19 status, age in years and sex. Where available, HLA class I and class II types were taken from metadata supplied by the sample provider and were not determined by assay-based typing.

In the prospective study, participants were roughly 18 to 100 years old, resided in about two dozen geographic areas of the United States, and were enrolled through a virtual design. In the prospective study, cohorts were assigned on the basis of participant-reported clinical history obtained from a screening survey and a study questionnaire. Recovered participants in ImmuneRACE Cohort 3 were defined by two consecutive negative NP/OP PCR tests, clearance by a healthcare professional, or resolution of symptoms. Each participant in the prospective study had whole blood, serum and a nasopharyngeal or oropharyngeal swab collected by mobile phlebotomists. Additional blood draws and questionnaires over a 2-month period could optionally be provided by prospective study participants. Blood samples from the prospective study were shipped frozen or at room temperature prior to DNA extraction. Worth noting for this clone: This clone's antigen is unknown. The input lacks base qualities; no much larger clone sits a single base away.

Here is what the overall study found, with its caveats: The amount of clinical and demographic metadata varied by source and participant and was provided uncurated.

Per the germline V gene, MNHEY is the CDR1 and SVGAGI is the CDR2. The CDR3 spans 15 residues, from the cysteine through the phenylalanine. Of all the DNA, just the CDR3 is kept, 45 bases in frame from base 1. V is cut back by 6 bases and J by 4 bases, with 8 bases in the junction unmatched. The immunoSEQ Assay, a bias-controlled multiplex PCR, was used to amplify TCRbeta CDR3 regions from genomic DNA. For the original study's pipeline: The number of nucleated cells in each sample was estimated from the amplification of reference gene primers within the assay. Sequence reads were collapsed and filtered to measure the absolute abundance of every unique TCRbeta CDR3 rearrangement. Productive Simpson clonality was computed per sample as the square root of Simpson's diversity index over productive rearrangements. The table comes from immuneACCESS by way of TCRdb, which keeps in-frame sequences with V and J called. Part of the clones is missing from these tables; in studies checked, under half for an unresolved V gene and the rest for unknown reasons. V and J calls and clone size are copied from that table; D and trimming were computed from the DNA. This sample holds 150,000 to 250,000 clones; around 81% were observed only once. The biggest ten clones account for 7.5% of the sample.

The V and J genes are TRBV6-5 and TRBJ2-2, with 7 middle bases fitting TRBD1. The source of this sequence is a man between 35 and 55 years old who had recovered from COVID-19. Sequences were obtained from PBMCs or T cells enriched from blood (not recorded which). The DNA sequence reads TGTGCCAGCAGGCAAGGGACAGCTTCCACCGGGGAGCTGTTTTTT. Translated, this gives CASRQGTASTGELFF.